This T cell receptor (beta chain) originates from a study of OX40 agonist ivuxolimab in advanced cancers. Study details: Ivuxolimab, an agonist antibody against OX40 (CD134), was given to patients. Dose-escalation patients' cancers were hepatocellular carcinoma, melanoma, renal cell or head and neck cancer.

The investigators sampled blood at baseline, at cycle 4 day 1, and at cycle 7 day 1. As to this clone: Distinct nucleotide sequences in the sample also encode this CDR3.

V was cut by 1 base and J by 6 bases, with 7 bases left in between. Germline loops: CDR1 MNHEY, CDR2 SMNVEV (reference sequence). The CDR3 loop spans 12 amino acids. The assay was immunoSEQ multiplex PCR, and TCRdb's table has in-frame clones only and misses some. The table includes under 80,000 clones, over 90% detected once. The chain has TRBV27 and TRBJ2-7; no reliable D call. The sample in question was CD4+ or CD8+ T cells sorted from blood, obtained in a trial of the OX40 agonist ivuxolimab. This receptor was obtained from an adult with an advanced solid tumor such as melanoma, head and neck, liver or kidney cancer. As DNA, the CDR3 is TGTGCCAGCAGTTTATACGGGCGCGAGCAGTACTTC. Residues: CASSLYGREQYF.